A selection of T cell receptor beta chains follows, all from one sample in a study of memory CD4+ T cells and cytomegalovirus serostatus. Produced via immunoSEQ multiplex PCR; TCRdb's table is partial and in-frame only. The sample has 40,000 to 55,000 clones, about 86% seen once. Sequencing input: memory CD4+ T cells from blood. The receptors originated from an adult in good health and CMV-seropositive. Both conserved end residues are trimmed from each CDR3.

>TRBJ2-6|TRBV15
ATSPHVAGANVLT
>TRBJ2-3|TRBV7-8
ASSFQSGITDTQY
>TRBJ1-2|TRBV5-4
ASSGGILGRGYGYT
>TRBJ2-6|TRBV29-1
SVFGVGSSGANVLT
>TRBJ1-3|TRBV6-6
ASSYHGPDQNTIY
>TRBJ1-2|TRBV2
AGSGFGLSYT
>TRBJ2-7|TRBV6-1
ASSGDSLGEQY
>TRBJ1-1|TRBV6-5
ASTAQGGAEAF
>TRBJ2-1|TRBV18
ASSLRTADYNEQF
>TRBJ2-3|TRBV7-9
ASSSGTRTDTQY
>TRBJ1-2|TRBV29-1
SARDDNYGYT
>TRBJ2-4|TRBV4-3
ASSQVLGGSGTAKNIQY
>TRBJ2-7|TRBV10-3
AISESWLQVPYEQY
>TRBJ2-3|TRBV5-5
ASSLGPGQGAADTQY
>TRBJ2-5|TRBV6-6
AIRGVQETQY
>TRBJ1-2|TRBV28
ASSRDRGRDYGYT
>TRBJ2-2|TRBV27
ASSFGRVNTGELF
>TRBJ1-3|TRBV7-6
ASSPARADGDTIY
>TRBJ2-3|TRBV5-4
ASSLGGSDTQY
>TRBJ1-6|TRBV5-4
ASSRFGGEYSPLH
>TRBJ2-7|TRBV27
ASSGLYEQY
>TRBJ2-7|TRBV7-2
ASSLEVAGVGEQY
>TRBJ1-1|TRBV5-1
ASSSGQGVAEAF
>TRBJ1-5|TRBV15
ATSRDGSVGNQPQH
>TRBJ2-1|TRBV12-5
ASGWGLAGDNEQF
>TRBJ2-7|TRBV6-5
ASSPGVYEQY
>TRBJ1-1|TRBV2
ASRAGQGMATEAF
>TRBJ1-4|TRBV4-1
ASSHNREDNEKLF
>TRBJ2-7|TRBV27
ASSFRFTLRDEQY
>TRBJ1-1|TRBV10-1
ARKNSDTEAF
>TRBJ1-3|TRBV14
ASSQVGGHSNTIY
>TRBJ2-1|TRBV30
AWTPLPGEQF
>TRBJ1-5|TRBV19
ASSRGTNLNQPQH
>TRBJ2-3|TRBV7-9
ASSLQWKPLGSVADTQY
>TRBJ1-1|TRBV19
ASRPRLWNTEAF
>TRBJ2-7|TRBV5-1
ASSLRVGGDEQY
>TRBJ2-7|TRBV4-3
ASSQDYEAPGQY
>TRBJ1-1|TRBV18
ASSSGGDREAF
>TRBJ2-1|TRBV29-1
SAATSVNEQF
>TRBJ1-3|TRBV5-5
ASSLHVQGLSSGNTIY